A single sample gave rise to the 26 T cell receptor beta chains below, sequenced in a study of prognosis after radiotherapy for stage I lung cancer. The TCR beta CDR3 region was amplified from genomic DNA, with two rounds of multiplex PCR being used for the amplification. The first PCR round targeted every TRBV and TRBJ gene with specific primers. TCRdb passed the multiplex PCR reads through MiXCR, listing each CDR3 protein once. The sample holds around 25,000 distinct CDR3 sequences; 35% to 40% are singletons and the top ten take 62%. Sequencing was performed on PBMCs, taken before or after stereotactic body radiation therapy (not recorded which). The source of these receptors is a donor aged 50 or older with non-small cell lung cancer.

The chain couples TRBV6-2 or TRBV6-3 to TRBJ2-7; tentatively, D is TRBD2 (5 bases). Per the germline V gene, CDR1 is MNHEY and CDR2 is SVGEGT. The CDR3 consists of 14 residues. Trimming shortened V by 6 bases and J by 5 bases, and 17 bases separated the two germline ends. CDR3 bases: TGTGCCAGCAGGCCGTCCACTAGAAGCCACGAGCAGTACTTC. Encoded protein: CASRPSTRSHEQYF.

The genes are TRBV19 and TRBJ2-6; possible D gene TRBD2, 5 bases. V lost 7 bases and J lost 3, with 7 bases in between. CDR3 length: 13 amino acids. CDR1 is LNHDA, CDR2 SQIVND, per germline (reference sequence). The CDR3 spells CASMDFGANVLTF. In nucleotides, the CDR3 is TGTGCCAGTATGGACTTTGGGGCCAACGTCCTGACTTTC.

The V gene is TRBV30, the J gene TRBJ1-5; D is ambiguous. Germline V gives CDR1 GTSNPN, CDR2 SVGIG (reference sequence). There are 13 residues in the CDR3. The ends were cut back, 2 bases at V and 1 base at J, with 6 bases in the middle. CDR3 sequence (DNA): TGTGCCTGGAGTACGGAGAGCAATCAGCCCCAGCATTTT. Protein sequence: CAWSTESNQPQHF.

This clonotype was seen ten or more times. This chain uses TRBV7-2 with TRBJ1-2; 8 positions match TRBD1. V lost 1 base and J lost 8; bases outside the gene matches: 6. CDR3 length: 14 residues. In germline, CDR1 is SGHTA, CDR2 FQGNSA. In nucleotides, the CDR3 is TGTGCCAGCAGCTTAGACAGGGGGGTGGAGGGCTACACCTTC. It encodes CASSLDRGVEGYTF.

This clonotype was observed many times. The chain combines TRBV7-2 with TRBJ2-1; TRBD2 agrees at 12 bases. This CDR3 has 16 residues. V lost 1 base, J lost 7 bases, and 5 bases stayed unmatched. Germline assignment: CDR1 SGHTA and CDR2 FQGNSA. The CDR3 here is CASSLGRLAGVNEQFF. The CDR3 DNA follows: TGTGCCAGCAGCTTAGGACGACTAGCGGGAGTTAATGAGCAGTTCTTC. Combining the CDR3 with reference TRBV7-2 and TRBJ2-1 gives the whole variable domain GAGVSQSPSNKVTEKGKDVELRCDPISGHTALYWYRQSLGQGLEFLIYFQGNSAPDKSGLPSDRFSAERTGGSVSTLTIQRTQQEDSAVYLCASSLGRLAGVNEQFFGPGTRLTVL.

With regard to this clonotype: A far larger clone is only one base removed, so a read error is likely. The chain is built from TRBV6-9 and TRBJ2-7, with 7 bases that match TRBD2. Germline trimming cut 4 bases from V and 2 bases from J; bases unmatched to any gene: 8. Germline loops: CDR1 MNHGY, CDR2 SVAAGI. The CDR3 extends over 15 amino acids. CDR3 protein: CASSSGEGYTYEQYF. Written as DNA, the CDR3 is TGTGCCAGCAGTTCCGGGGAGGGTTATACCTACGAGCAGTACTTC.

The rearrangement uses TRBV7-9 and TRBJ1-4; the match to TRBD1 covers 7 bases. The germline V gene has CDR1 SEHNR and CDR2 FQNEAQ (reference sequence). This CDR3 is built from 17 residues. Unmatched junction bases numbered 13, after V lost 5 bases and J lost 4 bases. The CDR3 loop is CASSPKEGTEHNEKLFF. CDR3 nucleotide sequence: TGTGCCAGCAGCCCAAAGGAGGGGACAGAGCATAATGAAAAACTGTTTTTT.

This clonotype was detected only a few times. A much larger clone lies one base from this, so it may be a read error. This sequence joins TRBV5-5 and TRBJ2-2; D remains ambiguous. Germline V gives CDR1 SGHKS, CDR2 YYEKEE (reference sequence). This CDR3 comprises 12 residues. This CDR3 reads CASGLGTGELFF. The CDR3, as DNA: TGTGCCAGCGGCTTAGGGACCGGGGAGCTGTTTTTT.

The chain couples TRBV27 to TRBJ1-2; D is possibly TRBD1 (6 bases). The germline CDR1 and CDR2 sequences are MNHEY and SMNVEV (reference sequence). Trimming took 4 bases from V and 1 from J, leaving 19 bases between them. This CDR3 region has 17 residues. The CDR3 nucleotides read TGTGCCAGCAGTTCATCTGCCGACAGGCGCTATAACTATGGCTACACCTTC. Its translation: CASSSSADRRYNYGYTF.

CDR3 in DNA: TGTGCCAGCAGGGTAACCGGGACACCGAGCACCGGGGAGCTGTTTTTT. It encodes CASRVTGTPSTGELFF. The genes are TRBV11-3 and TRBJ2-2; a possible D gene is TRBD1 (6 bases). Trimming pared 6 bases from V and 4 bases from J, leaving 18 bases between. This CDR3 spans 16 amino acids. The germline V gene encodes CDR1 SGHNT and CDR2 YENEEA.

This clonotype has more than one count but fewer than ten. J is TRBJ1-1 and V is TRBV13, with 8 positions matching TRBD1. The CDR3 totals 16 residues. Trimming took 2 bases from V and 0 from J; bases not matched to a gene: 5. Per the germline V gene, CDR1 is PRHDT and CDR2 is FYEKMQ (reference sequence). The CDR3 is CASSLWTGPLNTEAFF. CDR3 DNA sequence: TGTGCCAGCAGCTTATGGACAGGGCCCTTGAACACTGAAGCTTTCTTT.

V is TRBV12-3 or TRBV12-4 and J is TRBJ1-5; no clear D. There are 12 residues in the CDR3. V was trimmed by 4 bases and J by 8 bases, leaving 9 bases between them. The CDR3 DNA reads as TGTGCCAGCAGTTCGGTTGGGGAGCCCCAGCATTTT. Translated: CASSSVGEPQHF.

The CDR3 sequence is CASRSLAGGYEQYF. As DNA, the CDR3 is TGTGCCAGCAGGTCACTAGCGGGAGGCTACGAGCAGTACTTC. The V call is TRBV6-1, the J call TRBJ2-7; 12 bases are a match to TRBD2. The trim removed 6 bases at V and 3 bases at J, leaving 3 bases unmatched. CDR3 length: 14 residues. Looked up from germline, CDR1 is MNHNS and CDR2 is SASEGT.

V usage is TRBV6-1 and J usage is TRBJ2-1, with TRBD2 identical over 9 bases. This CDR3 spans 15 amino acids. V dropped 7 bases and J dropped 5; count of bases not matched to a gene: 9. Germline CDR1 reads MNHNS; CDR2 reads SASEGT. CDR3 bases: TGTGCCAGCATCCCGGGACTAGCTGGTAACAATGAGCAGTTCTTC. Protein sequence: CASIPGLAGNNEQFF.

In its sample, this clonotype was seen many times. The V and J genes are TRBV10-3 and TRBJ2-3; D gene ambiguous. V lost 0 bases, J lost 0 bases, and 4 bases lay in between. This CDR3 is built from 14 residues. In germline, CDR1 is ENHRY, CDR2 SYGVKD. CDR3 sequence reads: CAISESDSTDTQYF. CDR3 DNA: TGTGCCATCAGTGAGTCGGATAGCACAGATACGCAGTATTTT.

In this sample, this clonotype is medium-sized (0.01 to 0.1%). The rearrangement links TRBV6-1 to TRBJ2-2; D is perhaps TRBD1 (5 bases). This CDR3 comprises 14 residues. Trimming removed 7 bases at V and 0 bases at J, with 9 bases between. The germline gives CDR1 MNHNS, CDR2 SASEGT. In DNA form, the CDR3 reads TGTGCCAGCAAAAAGGACACGAACACCGGGGAGCTGTTTTTT. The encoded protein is CASKKDTNTGELFF.

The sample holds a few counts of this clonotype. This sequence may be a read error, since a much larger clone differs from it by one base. Written as DNA, the CDR3 is TGTGCCAGCAGTGACCAGCGGGGCCGAGAGACCCAGTACTTC. Residues: CASSDQRGRETQYF. The chain employs TRBV2 and TRBJ2-5; 7 bases fit TRBD2. Germline values: CDR1 SNHLY, CDR2 FYNNEI. The length of the CDR3 is 14 residues. V gave up 3 bases and J gave up 4 bases; unmatched junction bases: 5.

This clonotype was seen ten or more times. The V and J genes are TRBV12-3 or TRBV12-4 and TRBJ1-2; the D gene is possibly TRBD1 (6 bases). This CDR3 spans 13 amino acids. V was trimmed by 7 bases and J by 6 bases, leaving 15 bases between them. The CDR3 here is CASTPQQGNGYTF. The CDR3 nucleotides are TGTGCCAGCACCCCTCAACAGGGTAATGGCTACACCTTC.

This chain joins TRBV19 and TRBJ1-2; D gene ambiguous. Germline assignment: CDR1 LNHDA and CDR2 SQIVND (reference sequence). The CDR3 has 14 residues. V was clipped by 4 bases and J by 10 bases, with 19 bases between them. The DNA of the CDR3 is TGTGCCAGTAGTAGACCTGGGGTGGACCATGTCTACACCTTC. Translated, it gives CASSRPGVDHVYTF.

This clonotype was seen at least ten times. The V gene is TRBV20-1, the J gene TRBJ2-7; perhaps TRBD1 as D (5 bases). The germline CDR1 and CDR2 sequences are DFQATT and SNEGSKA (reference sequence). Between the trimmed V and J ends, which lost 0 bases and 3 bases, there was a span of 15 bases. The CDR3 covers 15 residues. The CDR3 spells CSARDKTQGRYEQYF. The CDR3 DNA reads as TGCAGTGCTAGAGATAAGACCCAGGGTCGCTACGAGCAGTACTTC.

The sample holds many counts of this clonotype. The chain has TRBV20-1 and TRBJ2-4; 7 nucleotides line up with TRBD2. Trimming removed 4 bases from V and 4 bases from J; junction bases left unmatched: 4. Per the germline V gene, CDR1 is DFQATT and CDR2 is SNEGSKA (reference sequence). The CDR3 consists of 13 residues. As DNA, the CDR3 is TGCAGTGCTAAACCGGGACTAAAAAACATTCAGTACTTC. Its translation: CSAKPGLKNIQYF.

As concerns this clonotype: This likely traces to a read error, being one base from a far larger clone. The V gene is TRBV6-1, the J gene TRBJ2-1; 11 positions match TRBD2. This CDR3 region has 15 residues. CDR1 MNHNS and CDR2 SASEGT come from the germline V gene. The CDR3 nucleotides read TGTGTCAGCAGTTTCTTGCTAGCGGGGGGCAATGAGCAGTTCTTC. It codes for CVSSFLLAGGNEQFF.

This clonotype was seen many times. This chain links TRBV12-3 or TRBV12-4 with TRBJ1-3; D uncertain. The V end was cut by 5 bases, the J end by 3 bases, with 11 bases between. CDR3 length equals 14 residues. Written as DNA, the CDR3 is TGTGCCAGCAGTCTACCCGGGCTTGGAAACACCATATATTTT. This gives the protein CASSLPGLGNTIYF.

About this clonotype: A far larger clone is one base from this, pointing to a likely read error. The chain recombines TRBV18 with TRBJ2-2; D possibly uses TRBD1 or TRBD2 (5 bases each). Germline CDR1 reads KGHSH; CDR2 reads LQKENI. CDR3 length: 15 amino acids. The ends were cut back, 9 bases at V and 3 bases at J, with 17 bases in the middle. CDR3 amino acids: CARSQELGDTGELFF. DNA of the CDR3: TGTGCCAGAAGCCAAGAACTAGGGGACACCGGGGAGCTGTTTTTT.

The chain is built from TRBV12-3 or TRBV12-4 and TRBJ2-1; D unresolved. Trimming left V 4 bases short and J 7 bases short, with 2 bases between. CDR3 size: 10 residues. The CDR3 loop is CASSWNEQFF. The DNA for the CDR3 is TGTGCCAGCAGTTGGAATGAGCAGTTCTTC.

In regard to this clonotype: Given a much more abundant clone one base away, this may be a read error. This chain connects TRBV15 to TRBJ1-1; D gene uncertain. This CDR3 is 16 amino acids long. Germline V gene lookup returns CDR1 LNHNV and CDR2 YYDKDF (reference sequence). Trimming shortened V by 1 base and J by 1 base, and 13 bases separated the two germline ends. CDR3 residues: CATSRVFLGANTEAFF. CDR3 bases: TGTGCCACCAGCAGAGTCTTCTTGGGAGCGAACACTGAAGCTTTCTTT.